This paragraph covers one TCR beta chain sequence. Repertoires were generated with immunoSEQ multiplex PCR, while TCRdb's copy carries only in-frame clones and drops some. The table records about 640,000 clones, 55% to 75% of them present only once. The entry originates in a study of shared clonotypes between healthy human individuals. Germline V gives CDR1 MGHRA, CDR2 YSYEKL. The CDR3 extends over 16 amino acids. Trimming cost V 0 bases and J 4 bases, with 13 bases left between them. The sample taken for sequencing was memory CD4+ T cells sorted from blood. The subset: CD45RA-negative fraction. The chain links TRBV4-1 to TRBJ1-5; no firm D call. This TCR was sampled from a woman in her 30s in good health. CDR3 loop: CASSQEPTDPNQPQHF. The CDR3 DNA reads TGCGCCAGCAGCCAAGAACCTACCGACCCTAATCAGCCCCAGCATTTT.